This TCR beta chain was captured in a study of cytomegalovirus exposure and HLA in healthy donors. Regarding the study as a whole: Per a prior analysis, the majority of TCR beta V segments were productive roughly 90% or roughly 30% of the time.

CDR1 is SGHDN, CDR2 FVKESK, per germline. The CDR3 spans 16 residues. The ends lost 0 bases at V and 9 bases at J; junction bases unmatched: 4. This clone was counted between two and nine times. Antigen unknown. PCR involved 60 Vbeta and 13 Jbeta primers. Clones were sequenced by immunoSEQ multiplex PCR, and TCRdb holds only the in-frame ones, with some missing. Among 150,000 or so clones listed, more than 60% were seen once. J is TRBJ2-1 and V is TRBV14; 14 bases match TRBD2. The sequence was obtained from a man between 18 and 35 years old in good health and CMV-seropositive. The source material was PBMCs. In nucleotides, the CDR3 is TGTGCCAGCAGCCAAGAGGGACTAGCGGGAGTCAGTGAGCAGTTCTTC. This sequence encodes CASSQEGLAGVSEQFF.